This record covers a single T cell receptor beta chain. This specimen includes other DNA sequences encoding the same CDR3. The entry originates in a study of cytomegalovirus exposure and HLA in healthy donors. TCRdb keeps only in-frame clones here, not all; method: immunoSEQ multiplex PCR. The sample lists some 170,000 clones; less than 90% were seen once. This CDR3 is 14 amino acids long. Germline V gene sequence: CDR1 SGHAT, CDR2 FQNNGV. With 2 bases removed from V and 1 base from J, the gap between germline ends came to 8 bases. These donors were members of the roughly 110-subject validation cohort, a group separate from the roughly 670-subject first cohort.

Material for sequencing was PBMCs. This chain joins TRBV11-2 and TRBJ2-5; D is ambiguous. This receptor was identified in a man aged 30 to 39 in good health and CMV-seropositive. The CDR3: CASSLLAGQETQYF. In nucleotides, the CDR3 is TGTGCCAGCAGCTTACTTGCAGGCCAAGAGACCCAGTACTTC.